Detailed here is one T cell receptor (beta chain). Its antigen is still unknown. PCR involved 60 Vbeta and 13 Jbeta primers. Measured with immunoSEQ multiplex PCR; TCRdb has only the in-frame clones, and not every one. The sample consists of around 140,000 clones, 75% to 90% of them appearing once. CDR1 and CDR2 (germline): KGHSH, LQKENI. The V gene end was trimmed by 8 bases and the J gene end by 5 bases; junction bases not matched to a gene: 4. This CDR3 is 13 amino acids long. This specimen belongs to a study of cytomegalovirus exposure and HLA in healthy donors. The study's findings and limits: Later genetic work tied a missense DCLRE1C variant to beta-chain V and J trimming. In vitro experiments confirmed that three CMV-associated chains were specific for CMV antigens. Later analysis showed TCR association rates varying by HLA locus, highest for DRB1 and lowest for HLA-C.

J is TRBJ1-5 and V is TRBV18; 9 nucleotides line up with TRBD1. This TCR derives from a man in his forties in good health and CMV-seronegative. The sequencing input was PBMCs. This CDR3 reads CASRTGEHQPQHF. The CDR3 DNA follows: TGTGCCAGCCGGACAGGGGAGCATCAGCCCCAGCATTTT.